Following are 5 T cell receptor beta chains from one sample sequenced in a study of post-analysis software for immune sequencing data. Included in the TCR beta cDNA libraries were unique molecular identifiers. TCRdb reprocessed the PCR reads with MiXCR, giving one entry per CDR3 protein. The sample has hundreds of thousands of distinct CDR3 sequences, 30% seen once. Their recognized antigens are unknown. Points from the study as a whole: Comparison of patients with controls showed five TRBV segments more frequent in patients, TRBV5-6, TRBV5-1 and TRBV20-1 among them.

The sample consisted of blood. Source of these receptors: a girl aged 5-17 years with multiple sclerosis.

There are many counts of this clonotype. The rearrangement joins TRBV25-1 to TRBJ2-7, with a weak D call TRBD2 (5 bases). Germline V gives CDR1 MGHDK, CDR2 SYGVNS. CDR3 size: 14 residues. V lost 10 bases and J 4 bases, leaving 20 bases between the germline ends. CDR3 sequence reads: CATATMGALYEQYF. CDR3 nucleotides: TGTGCCACCGCGACGATGGGAGCTCTATACGAGCAGTACTTC.

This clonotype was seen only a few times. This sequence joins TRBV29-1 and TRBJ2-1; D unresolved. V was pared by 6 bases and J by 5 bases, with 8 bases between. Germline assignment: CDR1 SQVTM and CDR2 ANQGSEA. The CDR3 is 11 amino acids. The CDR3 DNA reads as TGCAGCGTCATGGGTAACAATGAGCAGTTCTTC. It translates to CSVMGNNEQFF.

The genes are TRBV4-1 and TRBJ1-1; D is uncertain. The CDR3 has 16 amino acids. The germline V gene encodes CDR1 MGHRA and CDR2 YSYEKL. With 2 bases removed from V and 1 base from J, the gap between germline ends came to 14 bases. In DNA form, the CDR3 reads TGCGCCAGCAGCCAAATAGGTTCAGGCCGGAACACTGAAGCTTTCTTT. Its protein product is CASSQIGSGRNTEAFF.

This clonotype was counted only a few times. The CDR3 DNA follows: TGTGCCAGCAGCCCCGAGGGGACTGGACGCTACGAGCAGTACTTC. This codes for CASSPEGTGRYEQYF. This chain uses TRBV14 with TRBJ2-7; tentatively, D is TRBD2 (6 bases). CDR3 length equals 15 residues. V lost 4 bases and J lost 3, with 16 bases in between. The germline gives CDR1 SGHDN, CDR2 FVKESK.

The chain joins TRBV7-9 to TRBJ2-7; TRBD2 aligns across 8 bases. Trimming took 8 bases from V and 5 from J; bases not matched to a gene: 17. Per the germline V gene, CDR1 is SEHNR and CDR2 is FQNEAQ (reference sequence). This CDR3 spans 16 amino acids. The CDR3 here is CASSPGGGNMIHEQYF. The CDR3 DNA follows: TGTGCCAGCTCCCCAGGCGGGGGGAACATGATCCACGAGCAGTACTTC.